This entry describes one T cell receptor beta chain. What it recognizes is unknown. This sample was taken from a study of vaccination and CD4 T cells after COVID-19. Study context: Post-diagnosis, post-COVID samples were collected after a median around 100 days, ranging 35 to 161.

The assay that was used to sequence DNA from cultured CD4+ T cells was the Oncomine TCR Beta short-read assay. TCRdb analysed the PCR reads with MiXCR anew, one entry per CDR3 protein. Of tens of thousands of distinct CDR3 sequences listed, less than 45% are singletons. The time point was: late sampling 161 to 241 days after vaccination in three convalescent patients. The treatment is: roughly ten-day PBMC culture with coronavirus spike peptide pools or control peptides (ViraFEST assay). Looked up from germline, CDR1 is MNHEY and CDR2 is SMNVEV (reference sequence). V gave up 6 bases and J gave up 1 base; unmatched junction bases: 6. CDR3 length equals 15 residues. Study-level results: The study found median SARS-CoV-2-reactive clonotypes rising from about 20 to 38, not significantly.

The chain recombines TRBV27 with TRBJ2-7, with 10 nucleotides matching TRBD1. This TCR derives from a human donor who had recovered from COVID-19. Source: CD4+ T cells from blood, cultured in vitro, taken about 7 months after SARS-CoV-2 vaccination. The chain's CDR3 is CASRGPGQGSYEQYF. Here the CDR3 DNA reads TGTGCCAGCAGGGGACCGGGACAGGGGTCCTACGAGCAGTACTTC.